A selection of T cell receptor beta chains follows, all from one sample in a study of beta chain features in type 1 diabetes. TCRdb's table, derived via immunoSEQ multiplex PCR, lists solely in-frame clones and lacks some. The profile shows about 140,000 clones, about 12% of them singletons. The sample comprised central memory CD4+ T cells from blood. The receptors come from a man aged 18 to 30 with type 1 diabetes. CDR3s include the opening cysteine and the closing phenylalanine or tryptophan. Fields, in order: clone size, J gene, V gene, D gene, CDR3 DNA, CDR3 protein. A D gene is named only where the DNA matches it firmly. The size of a clone is reported for some rows only, either as once, few or many, or as a class for expanded clones.

. TRBJ1-2 TRBV28 TRBD1 TGTGCCAGCAGTTTACCACAGGGGCTTTATGGCTACACCTTC CASSLPQGLYGYTF
few TRBJ2-4 TRBV7-8 . TGTGCCAGCAGCTTAGGGGTAGCCAAAAACATTCAGTACTTC CASSLGVAKNIQYF
few TRBJ2-2 TRBV28 . TGTGCCAGCACGGTACCTAACACCGGGGAGCTGTTTTTT CASTVPNTGELFF
. TRBJ1-1 TRBV20-1 . TGCAGTACCAGAGCGAACACTGAAGCTTTCTTT CSTRANTEAFF
. TRBJ2-7 TRBV19 TRBD2 TGTGCCAGTAGTATGACTAGCGGGGGCCGCGCCTACGAGCAGTACTTC CASSMTSGGRAYEQYF
few TRBJ2-3 TRBV13 . TGTGCCAGCAGCTCAATAGCTATCTTGGGCACAGATACGCAGTATTTT CASSSIAILGTDTQYF
few TRBJ1-2 TRBV7-9 . TGTGCCAGCAGCCTGGACGGACAGTATGGCTACACCTTC CASSLDGQYGYTF
. TRBJ1-1 TRBV29-1 TRBD1 TGCAGCGTTGCGGACAGGGGGTACACTGAAGCTTTCTTT CSVADRGYTEAFF
few TRBJ2-7 TRBV25-1 . TGTGCCAGCAGTGATTTGCAGGTCTCCTACGAGCAGTACTTC CASSDLQVSYEQYF
. TRBJ1-6 TRBV28 . TGTGCCAGCCTCGAACAGAGCTCCTATAATTCACCCCTCCACTTT CASLEQSSYNSPLHF
. TRBJ2-7 TRBV6-6 . TGTGCCAGCAGCCCTAGCTCCTACGAGCAGTACTTC CASSPSSYEQYF
. TRBJ1-2 TRBV30 TRBD1 TGTGCCTGGAGTGCCTTGACAGGGAGTGGGGATGGCTACACCTTC CAWSALTGSGDGYTF
. TRBJ2-7 TRBV5-1 . TGCGCCAGCAGCTTGGCCGTAGGGGGGCCGTCCTCCTACGAGCAGTACTTC CASSLAVGGPSSYEQYF
few TRBJ1-2 TRBV5-1 . TGCGCCAGCAAAGTTTCCTGGTCCCATGGCTACACCTTC CASKVSWSHGYTF
. TRBJ2-3 TRBV6-5 . TGTGCCAGCAGTTATGACAGCACATACACAGATACGCAGTATTTT CASSYDSTYTDTQYF
. TRBJ1-1 TRBV7-9 TRBD1 TGTGCCAGCAGCTTAGGACAGGGCTTGAACACTGAAGCTTTCTTT CASSLGQGLNTEAFF
few TRBJ2-7 TRBV9 TRBD1 TGTGCCAGCAGCACAGGGGCATCCTCCTACGAGCAGTACTTC CASSTGASSYEQYF
. TRBJ2-3 TRBV9 TRBD2 TGTGCCAGCAGCTCCCCGCGGGGGGGCTTATCAGATACGCAGTATTTT CASSSPRGGLSDTQYF
many TRBJ2-1 TRBV7-2 TRBD2 TGTGCCAGCAGCTCCCCAAGCGGGGGGACCTACAATGAGCAGTTCTTC CASSSPSGGTYNEQFF
few TRBJ2-7 TRBV7-2 . TGTGCCAGCAGCTTCCGACTAAGCGGAACCTACGAGCAGTACTTC CASSFRLSGTYEQYF
. TRBJ2-7 TRBV11-1 . TGTGCCAGCAGCTTAGTGCACGAGCAGTACTTC CASSLVHEQYF
few TRBJ2-5 TRBV18 . TGTGCCAGCTCCCAAGAGACCCAGTACTTC CASSQETQYF
. TRBJ1-1 TRBV2 . TGTGCCAGCAGTCCTGGGGGGCCTGAAGCTTTCTTT CASSPGGPEAFF
. TRBJ1-1 TRBV5-6 . TGTGCCAGCAACTTGGATCCAGGGGTTGGCGCTGAAGCTTTCTTT CASNLDPGVGAEAFF
. TRBJ1-1 TRBV29-1 . TGCAGCGTTGTGTCAGGGACCGTGTACACTGAAGCTTTCTTT CSVVSGTVYTEAFF
. TRBJ2-3 TRBV4-2 TRBD2 TGTGCCAGCAGCCAAGAAGAGCGGGGGACAGATACGCAGTATTTT CASSQEERGTDTQYF
few TRBJ1-2 TRBV11-2 . TGTGCCAGCACCTCCCAGGCAGGGCACTATGGCTACACCTTC CASTSQAGHYGYTF
. TRBJ2-3 TRBV5-1 . TGCGCCAGCAGCTCGTCAGGGGCTAGCACAGATACGCAGTATTTT CASSSSGASTDTQYF
. TRBJ1-1 TRBV28 TRBD1 TGTGCCAGCAGTTCGGGACAGGGCCGAACGACTGAAGCTTTCTTT CASSSGQGRTTEAFF
few TRBJ1-1 TRBV7-9 . TGTGCCAGCAGCTTAGGGGTGGGGCACCTTGAAGCTTTCTTT CASSLGVGHLEAFF
. TRBJ2-7 TRBV30 . TGTGCCTGGAGTGTGGGCTATAAGGAGCAGTACTTC CAWSVGYKEQYF
. TRBJ2-5 TRBV18 . TGTGCCAGCTCACGAAACGGGGAGACCCAGTACTTC CASSRNGETQYF
few TRBJ1-1 TRBV15 TRBD1 TGTGCCACCAGCAGAGCGAAGCAGGGGGATTATGAAGAAGCTTTCTTT CATSRAKQGDYEEAFF
many TRBJ1-1 TRBV5-1 . TGCGCCAGCAACAAGGACGGAGTCCTTGAAGCTTTCTTT CASNKDGVLEAFF